This TCR beta chain was observed in a study of human T cells and chemical hapten exposure. The wider study: Diphenylcyclopropenone was administered weekly to the scalp of patients throughout the roughly 23-week study. Overall study findings and caveats: Correlating positively with patch test score were the PT1 expanded TCR counts.

The CDR3 extends over 16 amino acids. J lost 8 bases, V lost 5 bases, and 12 bases had no gene match. Germline CDR1 and CDR2: SGHRS and YFSETQ. Individual cDNA molecules had unique molecular identifiers attached to them by the library. One entry per CDR3 protein, called by TCRdb with MiXCR from the RACE reads. The table has under 200,000 distinct CDR3 sequences, 25% to 35% seen once. Noted time point: pre-sensitization, week 0. As for treatment: therapeutic diphenylcyclopropenone sensitization with weekly scalp DPC. Donors were 18 to 70-year-old alopecia patients suitable for DPC. This clonotype was detected once. Antigen unknown.

This sequence was found in a woman aged 25 to 39 with alopecia areata. Some clones in this sample may be carry-over from other donors' samples. This sequence joins TRBV5-1 and TRBJ1-6, with 8 bases matching TRBD1. Sample: whole blood, taken in connection with sensitization to the hapten diphenylcyclopropenone (DPC). The DNA for the CDR3 is TGCGCCAGCAGACCAGGAGCTGGACAGGGCTATTCACCCCTCCACTTT. Translating gives CASRPGAGQGYSPLHF.